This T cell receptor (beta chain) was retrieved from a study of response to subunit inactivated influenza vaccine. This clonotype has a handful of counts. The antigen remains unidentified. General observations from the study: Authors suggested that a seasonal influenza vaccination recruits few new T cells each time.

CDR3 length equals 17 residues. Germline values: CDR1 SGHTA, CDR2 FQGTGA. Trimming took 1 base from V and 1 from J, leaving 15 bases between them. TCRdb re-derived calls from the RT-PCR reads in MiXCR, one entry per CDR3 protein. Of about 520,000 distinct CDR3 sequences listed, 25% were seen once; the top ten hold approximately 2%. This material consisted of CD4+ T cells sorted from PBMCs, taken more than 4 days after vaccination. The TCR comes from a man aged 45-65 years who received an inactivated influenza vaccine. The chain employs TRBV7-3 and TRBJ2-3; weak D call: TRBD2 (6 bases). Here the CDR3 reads CASSLIPGRGGTDTQYF. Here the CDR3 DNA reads TGTGCCAGCAGCTTAATTCCGGGGCGCGGGGGCACAGATACGCAGTATTTT.